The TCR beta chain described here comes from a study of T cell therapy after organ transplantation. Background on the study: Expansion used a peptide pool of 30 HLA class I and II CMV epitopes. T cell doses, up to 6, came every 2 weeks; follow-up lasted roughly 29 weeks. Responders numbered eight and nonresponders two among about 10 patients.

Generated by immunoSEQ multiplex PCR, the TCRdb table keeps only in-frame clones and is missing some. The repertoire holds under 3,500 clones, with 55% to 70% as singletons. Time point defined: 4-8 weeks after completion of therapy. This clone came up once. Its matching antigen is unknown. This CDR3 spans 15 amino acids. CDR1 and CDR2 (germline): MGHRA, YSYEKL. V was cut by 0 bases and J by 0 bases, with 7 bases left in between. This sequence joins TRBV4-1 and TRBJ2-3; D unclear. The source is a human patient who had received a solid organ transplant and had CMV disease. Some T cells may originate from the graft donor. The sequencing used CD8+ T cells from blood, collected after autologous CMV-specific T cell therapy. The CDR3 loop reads CASSQDGLSTDTQYF. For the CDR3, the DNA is TGCGCCAGCAGCCAAGATGGCTTAAGCACAGATACGCAGTATTTT.